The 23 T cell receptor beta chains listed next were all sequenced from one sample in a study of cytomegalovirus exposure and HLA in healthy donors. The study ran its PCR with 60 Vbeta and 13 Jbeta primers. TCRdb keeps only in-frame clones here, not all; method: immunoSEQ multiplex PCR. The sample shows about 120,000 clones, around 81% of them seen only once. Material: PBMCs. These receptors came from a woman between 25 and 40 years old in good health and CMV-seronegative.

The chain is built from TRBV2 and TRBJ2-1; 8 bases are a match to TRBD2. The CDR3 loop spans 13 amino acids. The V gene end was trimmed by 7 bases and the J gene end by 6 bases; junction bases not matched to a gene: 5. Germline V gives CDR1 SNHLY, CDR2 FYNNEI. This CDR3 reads CASNREGGNEQFF. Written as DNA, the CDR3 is TGTGCCAGCAATCGGGAGGGGGGCAATGAGCAGTTCTTC.

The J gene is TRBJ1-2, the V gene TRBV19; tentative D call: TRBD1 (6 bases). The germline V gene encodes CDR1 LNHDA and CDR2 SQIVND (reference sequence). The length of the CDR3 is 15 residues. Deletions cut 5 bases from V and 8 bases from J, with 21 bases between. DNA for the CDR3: TGTGCCAGTAGTCCCTCGTACTGGGGGGGCGGCGGCTACACCTTC. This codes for CASSPSYWGGGGYTF.

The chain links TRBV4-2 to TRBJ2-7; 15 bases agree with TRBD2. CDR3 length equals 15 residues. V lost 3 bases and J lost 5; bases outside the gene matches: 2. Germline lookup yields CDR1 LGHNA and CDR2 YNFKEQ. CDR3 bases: TGTGCCAGCAGCCAGGGACTAGCGGGAGGCGACGAGCAGTACTTC. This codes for CASSQGLAGGDEQYF.

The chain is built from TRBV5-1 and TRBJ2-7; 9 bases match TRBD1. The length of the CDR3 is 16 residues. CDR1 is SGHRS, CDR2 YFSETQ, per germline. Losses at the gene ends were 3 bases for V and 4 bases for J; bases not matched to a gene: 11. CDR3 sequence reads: CASSSGTGRKFYEQYF. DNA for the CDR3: TGCGCCAGCAGCTCCGGGACAGGGAGAAAATTTTACGAGCAGTACTTC.

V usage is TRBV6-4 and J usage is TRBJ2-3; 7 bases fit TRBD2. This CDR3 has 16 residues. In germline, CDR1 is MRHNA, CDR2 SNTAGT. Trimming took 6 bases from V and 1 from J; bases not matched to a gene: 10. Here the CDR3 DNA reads TGTGCCAGCAGGACGTGGGAGGGCGGGCGCACAGATACGCAGTATTTT. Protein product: CASRTWEGGRTDTQYF.

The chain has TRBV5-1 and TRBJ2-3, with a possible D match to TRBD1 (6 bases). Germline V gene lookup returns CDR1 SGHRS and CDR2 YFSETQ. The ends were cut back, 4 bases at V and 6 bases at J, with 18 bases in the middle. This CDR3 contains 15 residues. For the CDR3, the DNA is TGCGCCAGCAGCCTCCCGGAAGGCAGGGGCGATACGCAGTATTTT. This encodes CASSLPEGRGDTQYF.

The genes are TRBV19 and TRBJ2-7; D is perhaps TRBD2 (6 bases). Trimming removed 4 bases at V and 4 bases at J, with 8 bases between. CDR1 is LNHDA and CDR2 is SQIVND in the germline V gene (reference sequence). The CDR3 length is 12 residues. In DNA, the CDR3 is TGTGCCAGTAGTACCAGCGGGTACGAGCAGTACTTC. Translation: CASSTSGYEQYF.

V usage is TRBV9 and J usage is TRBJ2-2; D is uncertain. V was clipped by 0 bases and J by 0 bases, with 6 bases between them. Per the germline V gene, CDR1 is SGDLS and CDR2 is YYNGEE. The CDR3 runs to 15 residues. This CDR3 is CASSVGASNTGELFF. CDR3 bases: TGTGCCAGCAGCGTAGGGGCCTCGAACACCGGGGAGCTGTTTTTT. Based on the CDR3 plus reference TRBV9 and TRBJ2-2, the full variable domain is DSGVTQTPKHLITATGQRVTLRCSPRSGDLSVYWYQQSLDQGLQFLIQYYNGEERAKGNILERFSAQQFPDLHSELNLSSLELGDSALYFCASSVGASNTGELFFGEGSRLTVL.

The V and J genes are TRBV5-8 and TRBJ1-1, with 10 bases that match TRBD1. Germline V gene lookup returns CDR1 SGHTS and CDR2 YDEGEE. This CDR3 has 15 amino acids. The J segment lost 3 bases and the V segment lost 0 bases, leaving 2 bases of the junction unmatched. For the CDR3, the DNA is TGTGCCAGCAGCTTGGAGGGGACAGGGGACACTGAAGCTTTCTTT. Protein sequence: CASSLEGTGDTEAFF.

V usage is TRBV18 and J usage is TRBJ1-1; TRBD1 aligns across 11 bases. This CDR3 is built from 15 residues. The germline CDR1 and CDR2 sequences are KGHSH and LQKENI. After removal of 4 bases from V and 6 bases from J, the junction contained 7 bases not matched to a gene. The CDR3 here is CASSHGQGAQSEAFF. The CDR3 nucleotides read TGTGCCAGCTCACATGGACAGGGGGCGCAGTCTGAAGCTTTCTTT.

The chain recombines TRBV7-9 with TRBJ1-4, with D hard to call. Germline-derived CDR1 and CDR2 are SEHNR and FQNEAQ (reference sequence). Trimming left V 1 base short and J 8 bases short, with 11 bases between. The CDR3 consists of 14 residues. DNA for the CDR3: TGTGCCAGCAGCTTAGTGCTGGGCGGGGAAAAACTGTTTTTT. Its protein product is CASSLVLGGEKLFF.

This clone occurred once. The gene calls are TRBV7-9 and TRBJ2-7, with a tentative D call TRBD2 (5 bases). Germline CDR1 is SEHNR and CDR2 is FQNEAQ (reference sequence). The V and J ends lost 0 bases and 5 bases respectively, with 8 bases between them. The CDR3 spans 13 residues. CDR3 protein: CASSLAQRDEQYF. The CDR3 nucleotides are TGTGCCAGCAGCTTAGCGCAGAGGGACGAGCAGTACTTC.

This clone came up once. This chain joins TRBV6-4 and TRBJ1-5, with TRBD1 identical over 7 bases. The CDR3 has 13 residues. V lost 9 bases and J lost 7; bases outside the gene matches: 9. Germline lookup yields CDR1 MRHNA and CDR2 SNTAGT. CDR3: CARLWTGRQPQHF. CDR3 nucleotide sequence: TGTGCCAGACTCTGGACAGGTCGCCAGCCCCAGCATTTT.

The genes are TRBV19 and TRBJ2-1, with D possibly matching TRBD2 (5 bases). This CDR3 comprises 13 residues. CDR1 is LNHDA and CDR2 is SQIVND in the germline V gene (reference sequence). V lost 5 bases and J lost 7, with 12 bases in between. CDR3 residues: CASSVGNANEQFF. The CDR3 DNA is TGTGCCAGTAGTGTCGGGAATGCGAATGAGCAGTTCTTC.

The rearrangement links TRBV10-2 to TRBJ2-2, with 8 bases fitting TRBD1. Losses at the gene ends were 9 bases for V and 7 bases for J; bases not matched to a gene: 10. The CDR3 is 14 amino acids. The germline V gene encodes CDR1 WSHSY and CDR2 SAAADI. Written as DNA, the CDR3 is TGCGCCAGTAAAGGGACAGGCTCCATCGGGGAGCTGTTTTTT. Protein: CASKGTGSIGELFF.

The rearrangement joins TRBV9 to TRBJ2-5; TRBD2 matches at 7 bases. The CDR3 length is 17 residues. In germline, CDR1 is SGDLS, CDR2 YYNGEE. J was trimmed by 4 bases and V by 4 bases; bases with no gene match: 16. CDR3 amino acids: CASSPGDVGGKRETQYF. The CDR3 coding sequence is TGTGCCAGCAGCCCCGGGGATGTGGGAGGGAAGCGAGAGACCCAGTACTTC. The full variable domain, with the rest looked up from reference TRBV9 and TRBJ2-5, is DSGVTQTPKHLITATGQRVTLRCSPRSGDLSVYWYQQSLDQGLQFLIQYYNGEERAKGNILERFSAQQFPDLHSELNLSSLELGDSALYFCASSPGDVGGKRETQYFGPGTRLLVL.

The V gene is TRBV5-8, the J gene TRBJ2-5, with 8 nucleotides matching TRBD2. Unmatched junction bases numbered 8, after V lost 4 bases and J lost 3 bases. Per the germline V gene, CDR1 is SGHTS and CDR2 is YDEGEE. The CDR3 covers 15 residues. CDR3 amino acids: CASSRSGSSEETQYF. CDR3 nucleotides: TGTGCCAGCAGCCGAAGCGGGAGTTCAGAAGAGACCCAGTACTTC.

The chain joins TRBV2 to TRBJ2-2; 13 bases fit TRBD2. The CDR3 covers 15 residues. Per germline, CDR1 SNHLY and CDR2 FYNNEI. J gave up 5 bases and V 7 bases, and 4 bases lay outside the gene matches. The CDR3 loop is CASTQGLAGTGELFF. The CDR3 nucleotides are TGTGCCAGCACCCAGGGACTAGCGGGAACCGGGGAGCTGTTTTTT.

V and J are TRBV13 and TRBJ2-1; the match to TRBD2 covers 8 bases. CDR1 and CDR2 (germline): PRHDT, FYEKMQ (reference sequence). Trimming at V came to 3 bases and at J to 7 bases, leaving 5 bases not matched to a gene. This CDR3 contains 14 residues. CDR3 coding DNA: TGTGCCAGCAGCTTTAGCGGGATAGTTAATGAGCAGTTCTTC. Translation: CASSFSGIVNEQFF. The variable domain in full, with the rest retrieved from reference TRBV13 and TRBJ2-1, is AAGVIQSPRHLIKEKRETATLKCYPIPRHDTVYWYQQGPGQDPQFLISFYEKMQSDKGSIPDRFSAQQFSDYHSELNMSSLELGDSALYFCASSFSGIVNEQFFGPGTRLTVL.

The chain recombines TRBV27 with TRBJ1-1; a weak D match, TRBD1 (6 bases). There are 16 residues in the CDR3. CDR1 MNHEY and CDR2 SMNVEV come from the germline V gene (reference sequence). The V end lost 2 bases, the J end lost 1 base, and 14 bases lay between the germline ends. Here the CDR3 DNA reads TGTGCCAGCAGTTTACTATACGACAGGAAGAACACTGAAGCTTTCTTT. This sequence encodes CASSLLYDRKNTEAFF.

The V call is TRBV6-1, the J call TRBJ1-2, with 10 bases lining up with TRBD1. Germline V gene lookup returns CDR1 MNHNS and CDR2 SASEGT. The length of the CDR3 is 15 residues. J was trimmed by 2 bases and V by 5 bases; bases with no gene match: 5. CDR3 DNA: TGTGCCAGCAGTCAGACAGGGGGCAAGAACTATGGCTACACCTTC. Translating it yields CASSQTGGKNYGYTF.

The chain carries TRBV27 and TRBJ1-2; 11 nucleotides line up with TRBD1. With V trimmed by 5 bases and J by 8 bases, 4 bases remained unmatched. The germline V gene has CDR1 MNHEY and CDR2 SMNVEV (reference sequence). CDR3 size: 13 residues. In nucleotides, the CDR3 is TGTGCCAGCAGTGGACAGGGGGCGGAAGGCTACACCTTC. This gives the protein CASSGQGAEGYTF.

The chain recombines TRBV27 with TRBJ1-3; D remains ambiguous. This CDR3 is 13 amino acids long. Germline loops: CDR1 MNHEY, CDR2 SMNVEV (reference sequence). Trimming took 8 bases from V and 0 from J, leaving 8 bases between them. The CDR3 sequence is CASRRVSGNTIYF. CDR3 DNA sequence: TGTGCCAGCCGCCGAGTCTCTGGAAACACCATATATTTT.